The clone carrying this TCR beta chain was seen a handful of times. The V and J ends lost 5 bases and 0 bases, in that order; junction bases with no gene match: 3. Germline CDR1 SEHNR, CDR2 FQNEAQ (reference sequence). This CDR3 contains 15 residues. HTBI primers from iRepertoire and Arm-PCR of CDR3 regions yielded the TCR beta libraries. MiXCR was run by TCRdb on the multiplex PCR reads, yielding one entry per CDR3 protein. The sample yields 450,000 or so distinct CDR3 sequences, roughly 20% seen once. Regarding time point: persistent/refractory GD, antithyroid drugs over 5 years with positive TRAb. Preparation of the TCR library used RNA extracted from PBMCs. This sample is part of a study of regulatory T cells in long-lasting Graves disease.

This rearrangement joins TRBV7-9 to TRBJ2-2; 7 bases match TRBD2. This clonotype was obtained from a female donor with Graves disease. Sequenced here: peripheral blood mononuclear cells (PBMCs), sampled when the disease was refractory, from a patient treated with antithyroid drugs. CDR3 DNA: TGTGCCAGCAGCCCTAGCGGTTCGAACACCGGGGAGCTGTTTTTT. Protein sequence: CASSPSGSNTGELFF.